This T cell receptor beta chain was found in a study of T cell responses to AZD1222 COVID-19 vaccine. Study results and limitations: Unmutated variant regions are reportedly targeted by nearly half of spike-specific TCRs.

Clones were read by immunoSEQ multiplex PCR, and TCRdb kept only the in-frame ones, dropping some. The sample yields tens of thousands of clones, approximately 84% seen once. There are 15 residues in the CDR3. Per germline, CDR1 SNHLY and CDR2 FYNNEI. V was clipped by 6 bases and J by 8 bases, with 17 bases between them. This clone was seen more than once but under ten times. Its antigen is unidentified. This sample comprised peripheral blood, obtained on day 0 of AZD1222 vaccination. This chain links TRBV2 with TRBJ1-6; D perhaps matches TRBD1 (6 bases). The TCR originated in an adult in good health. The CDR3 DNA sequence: TGTGCCAGCAGAGAGGTTGGACAGACGCATTCACCCCTCCACTTT. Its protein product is CASREVGQTHSPLHF.